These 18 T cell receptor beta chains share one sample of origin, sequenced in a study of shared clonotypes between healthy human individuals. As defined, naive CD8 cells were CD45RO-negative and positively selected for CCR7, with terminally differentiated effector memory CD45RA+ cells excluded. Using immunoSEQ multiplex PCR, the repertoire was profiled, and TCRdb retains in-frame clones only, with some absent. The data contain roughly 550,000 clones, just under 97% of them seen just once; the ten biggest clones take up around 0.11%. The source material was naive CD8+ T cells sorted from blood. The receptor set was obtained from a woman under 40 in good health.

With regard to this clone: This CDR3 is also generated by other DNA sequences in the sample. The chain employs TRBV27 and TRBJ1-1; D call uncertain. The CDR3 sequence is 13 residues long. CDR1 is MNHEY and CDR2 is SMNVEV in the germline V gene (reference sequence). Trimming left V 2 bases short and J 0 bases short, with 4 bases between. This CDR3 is CASSLNLNTEAFF. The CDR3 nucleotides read TGTGCCAGCAGTTTAAACCTGAACACTGAAGCTTTCTTT.

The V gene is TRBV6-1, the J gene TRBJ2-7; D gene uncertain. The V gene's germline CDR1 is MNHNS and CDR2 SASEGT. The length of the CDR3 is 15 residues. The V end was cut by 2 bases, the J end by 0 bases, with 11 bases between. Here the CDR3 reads CASSEWALSSYEQYF. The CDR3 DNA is TGTGCCAGCAGTGAATGGGCTCTGAGCTCCTACGAGCAGTACTTC.

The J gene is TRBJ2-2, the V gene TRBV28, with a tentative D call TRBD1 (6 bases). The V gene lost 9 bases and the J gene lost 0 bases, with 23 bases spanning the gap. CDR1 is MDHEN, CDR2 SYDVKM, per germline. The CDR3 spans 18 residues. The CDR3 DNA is TGTGCCAGTCTGGATAGGGGGACCCCATGGGCGAACACCGGGGAGCTGTTTTTT. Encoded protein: CASLDRGTPWANTGELFF.

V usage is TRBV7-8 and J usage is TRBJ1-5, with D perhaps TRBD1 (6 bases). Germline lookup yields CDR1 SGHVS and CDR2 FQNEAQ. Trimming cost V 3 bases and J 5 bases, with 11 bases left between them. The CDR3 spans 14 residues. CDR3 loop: CASSLVEGDQPQHF. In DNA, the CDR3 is TGTGCCAGCAGCTTGGTTGAGGGGGATCAGCCCCAGCATTTT.

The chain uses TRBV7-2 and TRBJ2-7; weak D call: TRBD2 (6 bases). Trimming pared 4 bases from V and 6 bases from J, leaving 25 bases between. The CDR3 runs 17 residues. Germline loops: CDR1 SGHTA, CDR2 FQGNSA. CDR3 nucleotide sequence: TGTGCCAGCAGCTCCTCAGACGTACTACGCGGGACCGGCGAGCAGTACTTC. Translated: CASSSSDVLRGTGEQYF.

CDR3 loop: CASRGDGDEQFF. CDR3 nucleotide sequence: TGTGCCAGCAGAGGGGACGGAGATGAGCAGTTCTTC. The rearrangement joins TRBV9 to TRBJ2-1; D possibly uses TRBD1 or TRBD2 (5 bases each). The germline V gene has CDR1 SGDLS and CDR2 YYNGEE. The germline V and J ends were trimmed by 5 bases and 8 bases, with 11 bases remaining between them. CDR3 length: 12 amino acids.

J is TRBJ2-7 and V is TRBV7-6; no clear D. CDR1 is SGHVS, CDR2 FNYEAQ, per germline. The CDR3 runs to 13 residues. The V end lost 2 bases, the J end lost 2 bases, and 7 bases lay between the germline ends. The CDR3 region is CASSLSSAYEQYF. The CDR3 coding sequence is TGTGCCAGCAGCTTATCTTCGGCCTACGAGCAGTACTTC.

The CDR3 is CASSSTGGPYGYTF. CDR3 nucleotides: TGTGCCAGCAGCTCGACAGGGGGCCCTTATGGCTACACCTTC. V usage is TRBV11-1 and J usage is TRBJ1-2, with 10 bases aligning to TRBD1. Germline V CDR1 and CDR2: SGHAT, FQDESV (reference sequence). The V gene end was trimmed by 4 bases and the J gene end by 5 bases; junction bases not matched to a gene: 4. The CDR3 runs 14 residues.

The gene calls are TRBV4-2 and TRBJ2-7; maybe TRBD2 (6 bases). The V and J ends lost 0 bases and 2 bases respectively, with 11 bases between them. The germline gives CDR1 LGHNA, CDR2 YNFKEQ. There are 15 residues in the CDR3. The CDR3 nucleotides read TGTGCCAGCAGCCAAGAAAGGCGGGGCACCTACGAGCAGTACTTC. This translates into CASSQERRGTYEQYF.

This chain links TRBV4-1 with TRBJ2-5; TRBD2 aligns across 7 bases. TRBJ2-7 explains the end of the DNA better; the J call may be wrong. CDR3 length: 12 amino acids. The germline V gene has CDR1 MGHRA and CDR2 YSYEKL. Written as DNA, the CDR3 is TGCGCCAGCAGCCCAGGCGGGGGCGAGCAGTACTTC. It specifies CASSPGGGEQYF.

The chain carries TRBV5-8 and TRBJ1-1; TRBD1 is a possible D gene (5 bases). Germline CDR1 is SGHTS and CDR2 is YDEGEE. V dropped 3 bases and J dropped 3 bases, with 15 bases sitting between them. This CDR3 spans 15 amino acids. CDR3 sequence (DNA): TGTGCCAGCAGCTACGGGAGACAGTCATACACTGAAGCTTTCTTT. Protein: CASSYGRQSYTEAFF.

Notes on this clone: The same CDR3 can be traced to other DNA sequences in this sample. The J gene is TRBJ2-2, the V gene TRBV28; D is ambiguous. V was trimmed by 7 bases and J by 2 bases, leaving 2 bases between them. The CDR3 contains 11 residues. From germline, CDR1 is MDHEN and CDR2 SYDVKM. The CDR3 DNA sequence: TGTGCCAGCACTAACACCGGGGAGCTGTTTTTT. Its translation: CASTNTGELFF.

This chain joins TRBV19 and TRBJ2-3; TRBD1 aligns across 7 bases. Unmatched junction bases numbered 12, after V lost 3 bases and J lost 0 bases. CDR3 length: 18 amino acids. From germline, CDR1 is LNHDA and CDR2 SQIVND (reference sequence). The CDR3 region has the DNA TGTGCCAGTAGTATCGGCCCCGGGACAGCATCTAGCACAGATACGCAGTATTTT. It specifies CASSIGPGTASSTDTQYF.

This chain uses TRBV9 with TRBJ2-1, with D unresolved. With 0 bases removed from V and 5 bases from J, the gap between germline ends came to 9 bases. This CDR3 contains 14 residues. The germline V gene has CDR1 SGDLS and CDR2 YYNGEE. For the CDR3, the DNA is TGTGCCAGCAGCGTAGGCGGAACTCACAATGAGCAGTTCTTC. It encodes CASSVGGTHNEQFF.

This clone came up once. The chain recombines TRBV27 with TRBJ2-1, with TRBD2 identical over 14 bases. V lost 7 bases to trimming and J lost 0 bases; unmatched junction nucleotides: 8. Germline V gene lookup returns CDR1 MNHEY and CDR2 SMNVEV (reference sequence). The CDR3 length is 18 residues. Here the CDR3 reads CASNKGLAGVDSYNEQFF. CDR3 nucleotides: TGTGCCAGCAATAAGGGACTAGCGGGAGTTGACTCCTACAATGAGCAGTTCTTC.

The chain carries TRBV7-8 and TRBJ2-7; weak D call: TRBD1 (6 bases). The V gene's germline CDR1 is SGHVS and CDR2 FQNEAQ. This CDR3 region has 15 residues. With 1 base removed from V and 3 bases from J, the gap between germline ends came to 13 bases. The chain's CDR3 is CASSLVAGESYEQYF. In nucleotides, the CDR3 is TGTGCCAGCAGCTTAGTAGCAGGGGAAAGCTACGAGCAGTACTTC.

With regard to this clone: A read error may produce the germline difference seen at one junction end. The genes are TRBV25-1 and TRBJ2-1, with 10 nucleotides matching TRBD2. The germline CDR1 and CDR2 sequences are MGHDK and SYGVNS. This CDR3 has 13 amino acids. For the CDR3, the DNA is TGTGCCAGCAGTGATTCGCTAGCGGGAGATCCGCTCTTC. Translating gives CASSDSLAGDPLF.

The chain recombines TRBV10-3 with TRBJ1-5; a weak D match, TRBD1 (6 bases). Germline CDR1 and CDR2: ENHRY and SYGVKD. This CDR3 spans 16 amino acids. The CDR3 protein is CVGGGSVGAGNQPQHF. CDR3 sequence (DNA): TGTGTAGGCGGGGGCTCGGTGGGGGCAGGCAATCAGCCCCAGCATTTT.